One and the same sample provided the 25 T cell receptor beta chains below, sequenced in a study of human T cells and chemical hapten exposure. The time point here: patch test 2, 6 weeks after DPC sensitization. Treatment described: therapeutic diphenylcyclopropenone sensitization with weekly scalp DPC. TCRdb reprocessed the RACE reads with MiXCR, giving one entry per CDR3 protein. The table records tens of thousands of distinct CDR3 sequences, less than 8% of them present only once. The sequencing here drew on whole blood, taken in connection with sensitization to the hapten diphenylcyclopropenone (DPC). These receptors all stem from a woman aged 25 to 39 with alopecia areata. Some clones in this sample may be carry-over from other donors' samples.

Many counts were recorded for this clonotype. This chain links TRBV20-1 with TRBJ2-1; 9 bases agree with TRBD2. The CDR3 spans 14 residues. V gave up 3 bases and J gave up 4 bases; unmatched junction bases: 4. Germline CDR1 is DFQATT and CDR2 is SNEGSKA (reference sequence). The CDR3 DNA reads TGCAGTGCTAGTGGGCTAGCGGGGTACAATGAGCAGTTCTTC. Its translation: CSASGLAGYNEQFF.

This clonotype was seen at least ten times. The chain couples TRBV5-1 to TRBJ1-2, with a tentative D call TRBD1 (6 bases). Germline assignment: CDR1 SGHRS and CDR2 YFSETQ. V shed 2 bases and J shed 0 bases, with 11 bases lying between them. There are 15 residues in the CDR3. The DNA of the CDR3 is TGCGCCAGCAGCTTAGGGGACATCCCTAACTATGGCTACACCTTC. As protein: CASSLGDIPNYGYTF.

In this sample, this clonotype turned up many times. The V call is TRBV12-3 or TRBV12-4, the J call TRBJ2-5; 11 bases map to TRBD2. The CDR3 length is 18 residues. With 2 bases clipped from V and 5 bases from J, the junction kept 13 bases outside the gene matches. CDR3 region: CASSLLAGGLPPPETQYF. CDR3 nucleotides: TGTGCCAGCAGTTTACTAGCGGGGGGCCTGCCACCTCCGGAGACCCAGTACTTC.

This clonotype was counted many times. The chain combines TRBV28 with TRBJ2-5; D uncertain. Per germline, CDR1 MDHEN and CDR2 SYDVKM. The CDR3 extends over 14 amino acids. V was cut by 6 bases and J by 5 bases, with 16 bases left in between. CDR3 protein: CASRTGYSSETQYF. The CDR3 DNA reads TGTGCCAGCAGAACCGGATACAGCTCGGAGACCCAGTACTTC.

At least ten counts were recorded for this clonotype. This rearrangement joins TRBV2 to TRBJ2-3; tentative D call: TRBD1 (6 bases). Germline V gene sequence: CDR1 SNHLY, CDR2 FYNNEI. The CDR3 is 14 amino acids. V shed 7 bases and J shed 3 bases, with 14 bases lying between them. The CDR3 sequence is CASIRDIKTDTQYF. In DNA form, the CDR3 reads TGTGCCAGCATACGGGACATAAAGACAGATACGCAGTATTTT.

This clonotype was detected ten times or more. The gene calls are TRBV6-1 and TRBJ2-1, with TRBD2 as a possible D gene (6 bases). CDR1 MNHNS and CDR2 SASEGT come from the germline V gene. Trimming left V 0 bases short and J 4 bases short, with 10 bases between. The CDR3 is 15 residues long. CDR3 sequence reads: CASSEARLGYNEQFF. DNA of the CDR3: TGTGCCAGCAGTGAAGCCAGACTAGGGTACAATGAGCAGTTCTTC.

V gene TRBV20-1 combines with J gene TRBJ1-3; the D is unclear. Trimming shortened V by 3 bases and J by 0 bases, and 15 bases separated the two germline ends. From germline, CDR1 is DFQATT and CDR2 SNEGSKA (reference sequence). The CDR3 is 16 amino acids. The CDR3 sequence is CSASPPDTYSGNTIYF. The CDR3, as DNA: TGCAGTGCTAGCCCCCCTGACACTTACTCTGGAAACACCATATATTTT.

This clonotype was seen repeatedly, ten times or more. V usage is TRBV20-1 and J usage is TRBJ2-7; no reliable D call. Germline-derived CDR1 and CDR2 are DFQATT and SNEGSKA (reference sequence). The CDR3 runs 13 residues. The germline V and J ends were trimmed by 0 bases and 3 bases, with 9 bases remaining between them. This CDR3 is CSARESAYYEQYF. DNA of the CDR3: TGCAGTGCTAGAGAGTCCGCCTACTACGAGCAGTACTTC.

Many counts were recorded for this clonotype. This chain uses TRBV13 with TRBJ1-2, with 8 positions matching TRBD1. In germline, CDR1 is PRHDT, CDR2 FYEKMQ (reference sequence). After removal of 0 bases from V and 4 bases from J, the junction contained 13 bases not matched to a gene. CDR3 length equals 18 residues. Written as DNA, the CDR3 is TGTGCCAGCAGCTTAGGGGGCGCGACCGGGACAGGATTCTATGGCTACACCTTC. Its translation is CASSLGGATGTGFYGYTF. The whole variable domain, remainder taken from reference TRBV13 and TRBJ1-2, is AAGVIQSPRHLIKEKRETATLKCYPIPRHDTVYWYQQGPGQDPQFLISFYEKMQSDKGSIPDRFSAQQFSDYHSELNMSSLELGDSALYFCASSLGGATGTGFYGYTFGSGTRLTVV.

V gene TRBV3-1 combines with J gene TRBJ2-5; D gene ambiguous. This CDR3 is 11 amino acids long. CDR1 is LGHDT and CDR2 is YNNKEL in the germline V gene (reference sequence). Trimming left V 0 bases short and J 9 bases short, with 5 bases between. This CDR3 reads CASSQEWAQYF. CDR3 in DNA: TGTGCCAGCAGCCAAGAGTGGGCCCAGTACTTC.

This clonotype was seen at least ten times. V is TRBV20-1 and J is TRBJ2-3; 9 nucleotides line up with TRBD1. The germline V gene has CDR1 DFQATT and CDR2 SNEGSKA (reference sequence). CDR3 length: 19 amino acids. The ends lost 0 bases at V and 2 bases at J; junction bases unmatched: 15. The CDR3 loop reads CSARDDLPKTGGYTDTQYF. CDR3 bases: TGCAGTGCTAGAGATGACCTCCCAAAGACAGGGGGTTACACAGATACGCAGTATTTT.

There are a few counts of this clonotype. In nucleotides, the CDR3 is TGTGCCAGCTCACAACTGACAGGGGGACCCACTGAAGCTTTCTTT. Amino acids: CASSQLTGGPTEAFF. The V gene is TRBV18, the J gene TRBJ1-1, with 9 bases fitting TRBD1. V was pared by 4 bases and J by 4 bases, with 7 bases of the junction left unmatched. The CDR3 is made up of 15 amino acids. The germline V gene has CDR1 KGHSH and CDR2 LQKENI.

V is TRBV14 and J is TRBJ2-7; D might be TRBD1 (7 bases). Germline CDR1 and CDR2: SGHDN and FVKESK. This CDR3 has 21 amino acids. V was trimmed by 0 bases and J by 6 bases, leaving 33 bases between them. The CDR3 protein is CASSQEKGGTGARPSLIEQYF. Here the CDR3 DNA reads TGTGCCAGCAGCCAAGAGAAGGGAGGTACAGGGGCCCGCCCGAGTCTGATCGAGCAGTACTTC.

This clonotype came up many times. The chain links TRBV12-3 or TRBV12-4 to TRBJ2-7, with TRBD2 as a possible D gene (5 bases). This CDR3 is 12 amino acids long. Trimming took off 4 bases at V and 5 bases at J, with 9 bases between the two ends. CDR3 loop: CASSSLRDEQYF. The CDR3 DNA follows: TGTGCCAGCAGTTCGTTGAGGGACGAGCAGTACTTC.

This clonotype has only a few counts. The CDR3 sequence: CASSLEGERQPQHF. CDR3 sequence (DNA): TGTGCCAGCAGTTTGGAAGGGGAACGTCAGCCCCAGCATTTT. J is TRBJ1-5 and V is TRBV12-3 or TRBV12-4, with a possible D match to TRBD1 (5 bases). CDR3 length equals 14 residues. The V end was cut by 3 bases, the J end by 6 bases, with 12 bases between.

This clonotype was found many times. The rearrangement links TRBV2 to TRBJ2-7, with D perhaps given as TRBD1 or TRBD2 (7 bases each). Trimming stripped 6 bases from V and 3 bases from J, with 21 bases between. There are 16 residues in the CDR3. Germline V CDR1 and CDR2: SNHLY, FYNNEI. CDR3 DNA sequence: TGTGCCAGCAGCTTGGAGCAGGGGGGGAACTACTACGAGCAGTACTTC. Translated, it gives CASSLEQGGNYYEQYF.

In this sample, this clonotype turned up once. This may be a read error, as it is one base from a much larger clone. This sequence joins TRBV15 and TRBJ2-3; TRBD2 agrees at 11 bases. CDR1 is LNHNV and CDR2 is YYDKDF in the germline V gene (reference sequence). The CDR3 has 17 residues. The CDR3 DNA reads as TGTGCCAACAGCAGAGAATTGGGACTAGCGGGCACAGATACGCAGTATTTT. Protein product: CANSRELGLAGTDTQYF.

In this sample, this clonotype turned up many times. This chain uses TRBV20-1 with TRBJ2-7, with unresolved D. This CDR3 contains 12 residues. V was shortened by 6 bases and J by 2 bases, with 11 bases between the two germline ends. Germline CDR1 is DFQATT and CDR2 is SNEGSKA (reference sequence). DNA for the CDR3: TGCAGTGCCCGTGACCGAACCTACGAGCAGTACTTC. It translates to CSARDRTYEQYF.

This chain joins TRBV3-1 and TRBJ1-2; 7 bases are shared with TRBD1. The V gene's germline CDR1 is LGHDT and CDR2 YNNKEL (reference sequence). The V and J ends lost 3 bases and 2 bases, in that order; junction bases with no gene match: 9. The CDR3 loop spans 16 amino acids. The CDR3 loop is CASSHRGGTENYGYTF. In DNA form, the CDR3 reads TGTGCCAGCAGCCATCGAGGCGGGACAGAAAACTATGGCTACACCTTC. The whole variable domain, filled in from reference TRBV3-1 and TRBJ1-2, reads DTAVSQTPKYLVTQMGNDKSIKCEQNLGHDTMYWYKQDSKKFLKIMFSYNNKELIINETVPNRFSPKSPDKAHLNLHINSLELGDSAVYFCASSHRGGTENYGYTFGSGTRLTVV.

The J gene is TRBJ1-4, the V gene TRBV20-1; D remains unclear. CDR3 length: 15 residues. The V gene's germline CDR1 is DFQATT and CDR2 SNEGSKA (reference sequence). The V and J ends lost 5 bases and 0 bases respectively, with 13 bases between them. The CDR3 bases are TGCAGTGCTGCCCCGGGTCCCACAACTAATGAAAAACTGTTTTTT. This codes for CSAAPGPTTNEKLFF.

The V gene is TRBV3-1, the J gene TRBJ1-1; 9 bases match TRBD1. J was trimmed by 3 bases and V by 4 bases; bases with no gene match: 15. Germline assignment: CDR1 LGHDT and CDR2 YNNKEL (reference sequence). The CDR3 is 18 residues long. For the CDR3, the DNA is TGTGCCAGCAGCCCACGGGAGATTTACCGGGACAGGGACACTGAAGCTTTCTTT. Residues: CASSPREIYRDRDTEAFF.

Written as DNA, the CDR3 is TGTGCCAGCAGTTTGGTGATGAACCCCCCGGGCGCAGATACGCAGTATTTT. Its protein is CASSLVMNPPGADTQYF. The chain uses TRBV12-3 or TRBV12-4 and TRBJ2-3; no reliable D call. The V gene lost 3 bases and the J gene lost 4 bases, with 20 bases spanning the gap. The CDR3 has 17 amino acids.

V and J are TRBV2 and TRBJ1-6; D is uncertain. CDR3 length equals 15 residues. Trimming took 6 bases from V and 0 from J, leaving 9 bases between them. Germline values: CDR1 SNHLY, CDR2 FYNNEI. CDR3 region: CASRTQSSYNSPLHF. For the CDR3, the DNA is TGTGCCAGCAGGACCCAAAGCTCCTATAATTCACCCCTCCACTTT.

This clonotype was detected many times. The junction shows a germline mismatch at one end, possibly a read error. The DNA for the CDR3 is TGTGCCAGCAGCCAAGGCAGGGATAGTTTCTTC. It yields the protein CASSQGRDSFF. The genes are TRBV4-2 and TRBJ2-7; the D gene is possibly TRBD1 (5 bases). From germline, CDR1 is LGHNA and CDR2 YNFKEQ. The CDR3 runs 11 residues.

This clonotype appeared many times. The CDR3 DNA is TGCGCCAGCAGCTTGGCGTCGCATGCAGCAGATACGCAGTATTTT. This translates into CASSLASHAADTQYF. This chain joins TRBV5-1 and TRBJ2-3; unclear D gene. The CDR3 totals 15 residues. Trimming took 0 bases from V and 4 from J, leaving 12 bases between them. The germline V gene encodes CDR1 SGHRS and CDR2 YFSETQ.